This passage covers 16 T cell receptor beta chains from one sample sequenced in a study of blood T cell repertoires in COVID-19. Data came from immunoSEQ multiplex PCR; TCRdb stores just in-frame clones and leaves some out. This sample has tens of thousands of clones; 89% occur once, and the top ten carry approximately 29%. Sequencing was performed on peripheral blood. The receptors here all came from a woman between 65 and 79 years old with active COVID-19.

The chain links TRBV6-5 to TRBJ1-2; 7 bases align to TRBD1. Looked up from germline, CDR1 is MNHEY and CDR2 is SVGAGI. This CDR3 has 13 amino acids. J gave up 7 bases and V 6 bases, and 8 bases lay outside the gene matches. The CDR3 nucleotides are TGTGCCAGCAGCAGGACAGGACGGTTTGGCTACACCTTC. Translated, it gives CASSRTGRFGYTF.

CDR3 nucleotides: TGTGCCAGCAGCAAAGGGGCGGGACCCAGCACAGATACGCAGTATTTT. Its protein is CASSKGAGPSTDTQYF. The chain uses TRBV5-5 and TRBJ2-3, with D perhaps TRBD2 (6 bases). Germline lookup yields CDR1 SGHKS and CDR2 YYEKEE (reference sequence). This CDR3 has 16 amino acids. The V gene lost 4 bases and the J gene lost 0 bases, with 15 bases spanning the gap. Complete variable domain (other parts from reference TRBV5-5 and TRBJ2-3): DAGVTQSPTHLIKTRGQQVTLRCSPISGHKSVSWYQQVLGQGPQFIFQYYEKEERGRGNFPDRFSARQFPNYSSELNVNALLLGDSALYLCASSKGAGPSTDTQYFGPGTRLTVL.

V gene TRBV12-3 or TRBV12-4 combines with J gene TRBJ2-7; D might be TRBD1 (5 bases). The V end was cut by 2 bases, the J end by 6 bases, with 5 bases between. The CDR3 extends over 11 amino acids. The CDR3: CASSLRGEQYF. In nucleotides, the CDR3 is TGTGCCAGCAGTTTAAGGGGCGAGCAGTACTTC.

V is TRBV7-2 and J is TRBJ2-1; TRBD1 might be the D (6 bases). Germline values: CDR1 SGHTA, CDR2 FQGNSA. The CDR3 has 16 residues. The germline V and J ends were trimmed by 5 bases and 3 bases, with 17 bases remaining between them. CDR3 residues: CASSPQSGHLYNEQFF. DNA for the CDR3: TGTGCCAGCAGCCCACAATCGGGACATCTCTACAATGAGCAGTTCTTC.

The rearrangement uses TRBV2 and TRBJ1-5; 8 nucleotides align to TRBD1. The CDR3 is made up of 13 amino acids. Germline loops: CDR1 SNHLY, CDR2 FYNNEI. V gave up 7 bases and J gave up 5 bases; unmatched junction bases: 4. DNA for the CDR3: TGTGCCAGCACCGGACAGGGTTATCAGCCCCAGCATTTT. Its protein is CASTGQGYQPQHF. Combining the CDR3 with reference TRBV2 and TRBJ1-5 gives the whole variable domain EPEVTQTPSHQVTQMGQEVILRCVPISNHLYFYWYRQILGQKVEFLVSFYNNEISEKSEIFDDQFSVERPDGSNFTLKIRSTKLEDSAMYFCASTGQGYQPQHFGDGTRLSIL.

V is TRBV11-2 and J is TRBJ2-3, with a tentative D call TRBD2 (6 bases). Per germline, CDR1 SGHAT and CDR2 FQNNGV. V was cut by 4 bases and J by 0 bases, with 14 bases left in between. The CDR3 is made up of 16 amino acids. CDR3 DNA sequence: TGTGCCAGCAGCTCTGGGGGAGGACCAAGCACAGATACGCAGTATTTT. The encoded protein is CASSSGGGPSTDTQYF.

CDR3 amino acids: CASSLMASSSTDTQYF. The CDR3 DNA is TGTGCCAGCAGCTTAATGGCCTCCTCTTCCACAGATACGCAGTATTTT. The chain links TRBV7-3 to TRBJ2-3; no definite D call. Germline loops: CDR1 SGHTA, CDR2 FQGTGA. CDR3 length: 16 amino acids. Trimming shortened V by 1 base and J by 2 bases, and 13 bases separated the two germline ends.

The chain has TRBV4-1 and TRBJ2-7; tentative D call: TRBD2 (6 bases). V was pared by 0 bases and J by 0 bases, with 15 bases between. CDR3 length: 17 residues. CDR1 is MGHRA, CDR2 YSYEKL, per germline. This chain's CDR3 is CASSQDGRGSSSYEQYF. The CDR3 bases are TGCGCCAGCAGCCAAGATGGTCGGGGGTCAAGCTCCTACGAGCAGTACTTC.

V usage is TRBV27 and J usage is TRBJ1-4; 10 nucleotides line up with TRBD1. CDR3 size: 17 residues. The V and J ends lost 4 bases and 2 bases, in that order; junction bases with no gene match: 7. Germline V gene lookup returns CDR1 MNHEY and CDR2 SMNVEV (reference sequence). The CDR3 DNA follows: TGTGCCAGCAGTTCCCGGGACAGGGGAACTACTAATGAAAAACTGTTTTTT. It is translated as CASSSRDRGTTNEKLFF.

Comment on this clone: This same CDR3 is encoded by further DNA sequences in the sample. The J gene is TRBJ1-2, the V gene TRBV3-1 (or the pseudogene TRBV3-2); no clear D gene. This CDR3 region has 14 residues. Trimming stripped 1 base from V and 2 bases from J, with 8 bases between. Per germline, CDR1 LGHDT and CDR2 YNNKEL (reference sequence). The CDR3 DNA reads as TGTGCCAGCAGCCAAGTCTCGGGAAACTATGGCTACACCTTC. Protein: CASSQVSGNYGYTF.

The genes are TRBV3-1 (or the pseudogene TRBV3-2) and TRBJ2-7; tentative D call: TRBD1 (5 bases). The germline V gene has CDR1 LGHDT and CDR2 YNNKEL (reference sequence). The CDR3 is 14 amino acids. Trimming left V 1 base short and J 4 bases short, with 11 bases between. This CDR3 reads CASSQVSGFYEQYF. DNA of the CDR3: TGTGCCAGCAGCCAAGTATCAGGGTTTTACGAGCAGTACTTC.

The chain couples TRBV19 to TRBJ1-1, with D maybe TRBD1 (5 bases). CDR3 size: 14 residues. Trimming stripped 3 bases from V and 4 bases from J, with 12 bases between. Looked up from germline, CDR1 is LNHDA and CDR2 is SQIVND (reference sequence). CDR3 protein: CASSIAGRGTEAFF. The CDR3 bases are TGTGCCAGTAGTATTGCGGGGCGAGGCACTGAAGCTTTCTTT.

V gene TRBV30 combines with J gene TRBJ1-1, with 7 bases matching TRBD1. Trimming cost V 4 bases and J 10 bases; bases outside gene matches: 18. This CDR3 contains 15 residues. Germline assignment: CDR1 GTSNPN and CDR2 SVGIG (reference sequence). CDR3 DNA sequence: TGTGCCTGGATATTCGTTTCTGGACAGGTTATAGGAGCTTTCTTT. Translated: CAWIFVSGQVIGAFF.

The gene calls are TRBV7-9 and TRBJ2-1; 14 nucleotides align to TRBD2. Germline CDR1 is SEHNR and CDR2 is FQNEAQ (reference sequence). CDR3 length: 15 residues. The J segment lost 9 bases and the V segment lost 6 bases, leaving 7 bases of the junction unmatched. This CDR3 reads CASRLGLAGVVEQFF. The CDR3 coding sequence is TGTGCCAGCAGATTGGGACTAGCGGGGGTGGTTGAGCAGTTCTTC.

The rearrangement links TRBV6-6 to TRBJ2-3; the D gene is possibly TRBD1 (5 bases). V was pared by 10 bases and J by 4 bases, with 15 bases between. Looked up from germline, CDR1 is MNHNY and CDR2 is SVGAGI (reference sequence). There are 13 residues in the CDR3. Here the CDR3 DNA reads TGTGCCACGAGAAAGGGGTCAGCAGATACGCAGTATTTT. Amino acid sequence: CATRKGSADTQYF.

The V call is TRBV7-9, the J call TRBJ1-1, with D possibly TRBD1 on 6 matching bases. Trimming stripped 4 bases from V and 3 bases from J, with 9 bases between. CDR1 is SEHNR and CDR2 is FQNEAQ in the germline V gene (reference sequence). This CDR3 has 13 residues. The CDR3 DNA is TGTGCCAGCAGCTCAGGACAGCACACTGAAGCTTTCTTT. Translated, it gives CASSSGQHTEAFF.